This T cell receptor beta chain was identified during a study of patients and donors after allogeneic stem cell transplantation. TCRdb called the RT-PCR reads again in MiXCR, with one record for every CDR3 protein. Of approximately 170,000 distinct CDR3 sequences listed, 24% are singletons. This clonotype was observed a few times. Per germline, CDR1 SGHRS and CDR2 YFSETQ. This CDR3 has 15 amino acids. With 0 bases removed from V and 8 bases from J, the gap between germline ends came to 12 bases. The chain has TRBV5-1 and TRBJ1-6, with TRBD1 as a possible D gene (6 bases). The sample taken for sequencing was blood, either unsorted or a sorted T cell fraction (not recorded which). The clonotype originates from a human donor who was either an allogeneic HSCT recipient or a stem cell or donor lymphocyte infusion donor (not recorded which). It is not recorded whose cells these are; they may come from a transplant donor. The CDR3 here is CASSLERTDYSPLHF. The CDR3 DNA reads TGCGCCAGCAGCTTGGAACGGACAGACTATTCACCCCTCCACTTT.